The source of this T cell receptor beta chain is a study of blood T cells in healthy people across ages. Findings of the study overall: Long-lived and aged donors differed, with more naive CD4+ cells and higher diversity in the long-lived.

The CDR3 extends over 14 amino acids. A note on this clonotype: The antigen remains unidentified.

Through a sample-barcoded 5' primer and a J-beta primer mix, a second PCR was run for roughly 6 to 11 cycles. Each of the cDNA molecules was tagged by a template-switch adaptor with 12 random nucleotides. TCRdb re-derived calls from the 5' RACE reads in MiXCR, one entry per CDR3 protein. The sample contains 700,000 to 950,000 distinct CDR3 sequences, nearly 60% of which appear only once. Donor samples were obtained from healthy Caucasian individuals from Russia, aged roughly 6 to 95. The chain couples TRBV21-1 to TRBJ2-6. TRBV21-1 is recorded as a pseudogene. Sequenced material: blood. The clonotype comes from a man aged 25-45 years in good health. CDR3 sequence (DNA): TGTGCCAGCGTCCCCAGGGCTGGGGCCAACGTCCTGACTTTC. The encoded protein is CASVPRAGANVLTF.